Presented here are 10 T cell receptor beta chains from one specimen sequenced in a study of blood T cells in healthy people across ages. The second PCR ran roughly 7 to 12 cycles with a sample-barcoded 5' primer and J-beta primers. Each CDR3 protein is one row after TCRdb ran MiXCR on the 5' RACE reads. The table shows over 500,000 distinct CDR3 sequences, with around 50% occurring only once. The sequencing sample was made of blood. Every receptor here comes from a woman over 75 in good health.

The chain couples TRBV5-1 to TRBJ2-2; D is possibly TRBD1 or TRBD2 (6 bases each). Germline CDR1 is SGHRS and CDR2 is YFSETQ. V gave up 2 bases and J gave up 6 bases, with 11 bases separating them. The CDR3 runs 14 residues. Written as DNA, the CDR3 is TGCGCCAGCAGCTTACAGGAGGGGGCCGGGGAGCTGTTTTTT. Amino acid sequence: CASSLQEGAGELFF. The whole variable domain, filled in from reference TRBV5-1 and TRBJ2-2, reads KAGVTQTPRYLIKTRGQQVTLSCSPISGHRSVSWYQQTPGQGLQFLFEYFSETQRNKGNFPGRFSGRQFSNSRSEMNVSTLELGDSALYLCASSLQEGAGELFFGEGSRLTVL.

This clonotype was seen a few times. It may be a read error: a sequence one base away is much more abundant. The chain links TRBV7-2 to TRBJ2-5, with D tentatively TRBD2 (5 bases). Between the trimmed V and J ends, which lost 3 bases and 11 bases, there was a span of 16 bases. The germline gives CDR1 SGHTA, CDR2 FQGNSA. This CDR3 spans 13 amino acids. CDR3 sequence (DNA): TGTGCCAGCAGCTTCCGTGAAGAGGGTGAGCAGTACTTC. Translation: CASSFREEGEQYF.

This clonotype has a handful of counts. This chain uses TRBV3-1 with TRBJ1-1; TRBD1 agrees at 8 bases. The ends lost 6 bases at V and 4 bases at J; junction bases unmatched: 10. Germline V gene sequence: CDR1 LGHDT, CDR2 YNNKEL (reference sequence). The CDR3 loop spans 15 amino acids. DNA for the CDR3: TGTGCCAGCAGAGCTACAGGGGGTCGAGGCACTGAAGCTTTCTTT. Amino acid sequence: CASRATGGRGTEAFF.

The V and J genes are TRBV4-2 and TRBJ1-5; no clear D. The V end was cut by 2 bases, the J end by 5 bases, with 7 bases between. This CDR3 has 13 residues. CDR1 LGHNA and CDR2 YNFKEQ come from the germline V gene. CDR3 amino acids: CASSQTPHQPQHF. In nucleotides, the CDR3 is TGTGCCAGCAGCCAAACCCCCCATCAGCCCCAGCATTTT.

The J gene is TRBJ1-1, the V gene TRBV6-5; TRBD1 aligns across 8 bases. The germline CDR1 and CDR2 sequences are MNHEY and SVGAGI. J gave up 0 bases and V 2 bases, and 11 bases lay outside the gene matches. This CDR3 spans 18 amino acids. The DNA of the CDR3 is TGTGCCAGCAGTTACCTTTGGACAGGGCGGGGATTGAACACTGAAGCTTTCTTT. Amino acid sequence: CASSYLWTGRGLNTEAFF.

Regarding this clonotype: Given a much more abundant clone one base away, this may be a read error. This chain joins TRBV7-9 and TRBJ2-4; D possibly matches TRBD1 or TRBD2 (5 bases each). V shed 5 bases and J shed 15 bases, with 20 bases lying between them. CDR1 SEHNR and CDR2 FQNEAQ come from the germline V gene (reference sequence). The CDR3 is made up of 13 amino acids. The CDR3 region is CASSLRDPYERYF. Here the CDR3 DNA reads TGTGCCAGCAGCCTCAGGGACCCCTACGAGCGGTACTTC.

This clonotype has only a few counts. This chain joins TRBV18 and TRBJ1-1; D gene unclear. Germline assignment: CDR1 KGHSH and CDR2 LQKENI. The CDR3 is made up of 13 amino acids. Trimming cost V 10 bases and J 0 bases, with 12 bases left between them. The CDR3 sequence: CATLWDMNTEAFF. As DNA, the CDR3 is TGTGCCACTCTTTGGGATATGAACACTGAAGCTTTCTTT. Supplemented by reference TRBV18 and TRBJ1-1, the full variable domain reads NAGVMQNPRHLVRRRGQEARLRCSPMKGHSHVYWYRQLPEEGLKFMVYLQKENIIDESGMPKERFSAEFPKEGPSILRIQQVVRGDSAAYFCATLWDMNTEAFFGQGTRLTVV.

The rearrangement uses TRBV2 and TRBJ1-1; TRBD1 is a possible D gene (5 bases). CDR3 length: 13 residues. Germline V gives CDR1 SNHLY, CDR2 FYNNEI. Between the trimmed V and J ends, which lost 1 base and 8 bases, there was a span of 11 bases. CDR3 in amino acids: CASSEGRRTEAFF. CDR3 nucleotide sequence: TGTGCCAGCAGTGAAGGTAGGAGGACAGAAGCTTTCTTT.

This clonotype was found a few times. A much larger clone differs by one base, so this may be a read error. This chain links TRBV9 with TRBJ2-7, with 9 bases aligning to TRBD2. V was pared by 0 bases and J by 7 bases, with 8 bases of the junction left unmatched. The V gene's germline CDR1 is SGDLS and CDR2 YYNGEE. This CDR3 has 15 amino acids. This CDR3 reads CASSVDPSGAREQYF. Written as DNA, the CDR3 is TGTGCCAGCAGCGTAGACCCTAGCGGGGCCAGGGAGCAGTACTTC.

The sample holds one count of this clonotype. V and J are TRBV12-3 or TRBV12-4 and TRBJ2-7, with 9 bases fitting TRBD1. The J call is doubtful: the DNA matches TRBJ2-5 better. The CDR3 consists of 15 residues. The CDR3 is CASSRGQGGRETQYF. CDR3 nucleotides: TGTGCCAGCAGTCGGGGACAGGGTGGGCGAGAGACCCAGTACTTC.